The 32 T cell receptor beta chains below come from one sample, sequenced in a study of T cells in Graves' hyperthyroidism and ophthalmopathy. Amplified regions were TCR beta CDR3 sequences from RNA transcripts. The HTBI primer set served for first-round RT-PCR of the TCR CDR3. TCRdb re-called the multiplex PCR reads through MiXCR, storing one row per CDR3 protein. This table holds under 350,000 distinct CDR3 sequences, around 15% found once. The sequenced sample was blood. These receptor sequences come from a woman aged 55 to 70 with Graves' ophthalmopathy.

This clonotype was found a few times. The chain is built from TRBV12-3 or TRBV12-4 and TRBJ2-1; 7 nucleotides agree with TRBD2. The CDR3 spans 16 residues. V dropped 3 bases and J dropped 7; count of bases not matched to a gene: 12. DNA of the CDR3: TGTGCCAGCAGTTTTCCACCGAGTTCTAGCGGTAATGAGCAGTTCTTC. It encodes CASSFPPSSSGNEQFF.

This clonotype has just one count. V gene TRBV4-3 combines with J gene TRBJ1-2; no firm D call. CDR3 length equals 15 residues. The germline V gene has CDR1 LGHNA and CDR2 YSLEER. Trimming stripped 1 base from V and 8 bases from J, with 17 bases between. The CDR3: CASSQGRSGRNGYTF. CDR3 bases: TGCGCCAGCAGCCAAGGTCGTTCCGGGAGAAACGGCTACACCTTC.

Turning to this clonotype: This may be a read error: a much more frequent sequence differs by one nucleotide. This chain joins TRBV20-1 and TRBJ1-1; 7 bases fit TRBD1. Germline V gene sequence: CDR1 DFQATT, CDR2 SNEGSKA (reference sequence). There are 13 residues in the CDR3. V shed 7 bases, J shed 5 bases, and the junction held 10 bases outside the gene matches. The CDR3 sequence: CSVSQGVGTEAFF. CDR3 nucleotide sequence: TGCAGTGTCAGCCAGGGGGTTGGGACTGAAGCTTTCTTT.

This clonotype was seen at least ten times. The chain combines TRBV20-1 with TRBJ1-5; D call uncertain. Germline CDR1 and CDR2: DFQATT and SNEGSKA (reference sequence). Trimming took 4 bases from V and 4 from J, leaving 11 bases between them. The CDR3 loop spans 13 amino acids. The CDR3 loop is CSATERVNQPQHF. CDR3 nucleotide sequence: TGCAGTGCTACCGAACGCGTGAATCAGCCCCAGCATTTT.

This clonotype was seen many times. The chain employs TRBV7-2 and TRBJ1-2, with TRBD1 as a possible D gene (6 bases). CDR1 and CDR2 (germline): SGHTA, FQGNSA. The CDR3 is 14 amino acids. Trimming cost V 5 bases and J 7 bases, with 17 bases left between them. Written as DNA, the CDR3 is TGTGCCAGCAGCCCGGACAGCGCGTATCGTGGCTACACCTTC. This sequence encodes CASSPDSAYRGYTF. The whole variable domain, remainder taken from reference TRBV7-2 and TRBJ1-2, is GAGVSQSPSNKVTEKGKDVELRCDPISGHTALYWYRQSLGQGLEFLIYFQGNSAPDKSGLPSDRFSAERTGGSVSTLTIQRTQQEDSAVYLCASSPDSAYRGYTFGSGTRLTVV.

This clonotype showed up many times. One end of the junction fails to match germline, which may point to a read error. The rearrangement links TRBV2 to TRBJ2-5; TRBD1 matches 9 bases. The CDR3 has 14 amino acids. Germline V gene data show CDR1 as SNHLY and CDR2 as FYNNEI. This CDR3 is CASREGTGSKTQYF. CDR3 DNA sequence: TGTGCCAGCAGAGAAGGGACAGGGTCAAAGACCCAGTACTTC. The complete variable domain, with remaining parts taken from reference TRBV2 and TRBJ2-5, reads EPEVTQTPSHQVTQMGQEVILRCVPISNHLYFYWYRQILGQKVEFLVSFYNNEISEKSEIFDDQFSVERPDGSNFTLKIRSTKLEDSAMYFCASREGTGSKTQYFGPGTRLLVL.

This chain uses TRBV7-9 with TRBJ2-3, with 9 bases aligning to TRBD2. With V trimmed by 5 bases and J by 6 bases, 15 bases remained unmatched. Germline V gene data show CDR1 as SEHNR and CDR2 as FQNEAQ (reference sequence). The CDR3 has 17 amino acids. The CDR3 bases are TGTGCCAGCAGCCTTTGGAGTAGCGGGAGAACACAGGATACGCAGTATTTT. Protein product: CASSLWSSGRTQDTQYF.

V and J are TRBV9 and TRBJ1-5; TRBD1 aligns across 10 bases. Germline values: CDR1 SGDLS, CDR2 YYNGEE. The CDR3 consists of 15 residues. V trimming: 0 bases; J trimming: 6 bases; junction bases outside the gene matches: 3. The chain's CDR3 is CASSVGQGAGQPQHF. The CDR3 DNA sequence: TGTGCCAGCAGCGTAGGACAGGGGGCTGGTCAGCCCCAGCATTTT.

Many counts were recorded for this clonotype. The chain combines TRBV7-8 with TRBJ2-3; D not certain. The V gene's germline CDR1 is SGHVS and CDR2 FQNEAQ. This CDR3 comprises 11 residues. V was pared by 2 bases and J by 3 bases, with 0 bases between. CDR3 amino acids: CASSLTDTQYF. The CDR3 DNA follows: TGTGCCAGCAGCTTAACAGATACGCAGTATTTT.

This clonotype was observed many times. The CDR3: CASTHRDFSYEQYF. CDR3 nucleotides: TGTGCCAGCACTCACCGGGACTTCTCCTACGAGCAGTACTTC. This chain joins TRBV28 and TRBJ2-7, with a possible D match to TRBD2 (6 bases). V was shortened by 7 bases and J by 0 bases, with 13 bases between the two germline ends. Germline lookup yields CDR1 MDHEN and CDR2 SYDVKM. CDR3 length equals 14 residues.

This clonotype was seen ten or more times. V and J are TRBV7-2 and TRBJ1-6; D remains ambiguous. Trimming took 4 bases from V and 0 from J, leaving 10 bases between them. Germline CDR1 SGHTA, CDR2 FQGNSA. The CDR3 spans 16 residues. CDR3: CASSSGGSSYNSPLHF. The CDR3 bases are TGTGCCAGCAGCTCCGGCGGGAGCTCCTATAATTCACCCCTCCACTTT.

CDR3 in amino acids: CASSLLREEPKEQYF. CDR3 bases: TGTGCCAGCAGCCTTCTGAGGGAGGAACCAAAAGAGCAGTACTTC. The V and J genes are TRBV27 and TRBJ2-7, with D perhaps TRBD2 (6 bases). V shed 6 bases and J shed 7 bases, with 22 bases lying between them. Per the germline V gene, CDR1 is MNHEY and CDR2 is SMNVEV (reference sequence). CDR3 length: 15 amino acids.

Many counts were recorded for this clonotype. Its ends do not fully match the called genes, so a read error is possible. The gene calls are TRBV7-7 and TRBJ2-1, with D tentatively TRBD1 (5 bases). CDR3 length: 15 amino acids. The germline gives CDR1 SSHAT, CDR2 FNYEAQ (reference sequence). The CDR3 region is CASSLGQGGNNEQFF. The CDR3 nucleotides read TGTGCTAGCAGCTTAGGGCAGGGTGGGAACAATGAGCAGTTCTTC.

This clonotype was recorded at least ten times. V and J are TRBV6-2 or TRBV6-3 and TRBJ2-7; TRBD1 is a possible D gene (5 bases). The germline gives CDR1 MNHEY, CDR2 SVGEGT. The V end was cut by 0 bases, the J end by 3 bases, with 12 bases between. CDR3 length: 15 amino acids. CDR3 sequence reads: CASSYSGQGFYEQYF. Written as DNA, the CDR3 is TGTGCCAGCAGTTACTCCGGGCAGGGATTCTACGAGCAGTACTTC.

This clonotype has a count of ten or more. This chain connects TRBV28 to TRBJ1-5; D is unresolved. Trimming removed 6 bases from V and 4 bases from J, with 10 bases in between. The CDR3 is made up of 13 amino acids. The germline V gene has CDR1 MDHEN and CDR2 SYDVKM. The CDR3 reads CASSRTLNQPQHF. In DNA, the CDR3 is TGTGCCAGCAGCAGGACCCTGAATCAGCCCCAGCATTTT. Filled out from reference TRBV28 and TRBJ1-5, the complete variable domain reads DVKVTQSSRYLVKRTGEKVFLECVQDMDHENMFWYRQDPGLGLRLIYFSYDVKMKEKGDIPEGYSVSREKKERFSLILESASTNQTSMYLCASSRTLNQPQHFGDGTRLSIL.

This clonotype was counted between two and nine times. The rearrangement joins TRBV19 to TRBJ2-1; D is ambiguous. Trimming cost V 4 bases and J 4 bases, with 11 bases left between them. The CDR3 extends over 14 amino acids. Germline V CDR1 and CDR2: LNHDA, SQIVND (reference sequence). The DNA for the CDR3 is TGTGCCAGTAGTACCATCGGGCCATACAATGAGCAGTTCTTC. This codes for CASSTIGPYNEQFF.

This rearrangement joins TRBV4-2 to TRBJ2-5, with TRBD1 matching 10 bases. The germline V gene encodes CDR1 LGHNA and CDR2 YNFKEQ. The CDR3 consists of 15 residues. The junction had 6 bases not matched to a gene; V was cut back by 4 bases and J by 4 bases. For the CDR3, the DNA is TGTGCCAGCAGCCGAGGACAGGGGGTTCGAGAGACCCAGTACTTC. It specifies CASSRGQGVRETQYF.

V is TRBV20-1 and J is TRBJ2-5, with D possibly TRBD2 on 5 matching bases. The CDR3 is made up of 15 amino acids. Germline CDR1 is DFQATT and CDR2 is SNEGSKA (reference sequence). Trimming took 4 bases from V and 4 from J, leaving 19 bases between them. The CDR3 protein is CSAIPGGRSSETQYF. CDR3 nucleotides: TGCAGTGCTATTCCTGGAGGCAGGTCCTCAGAGACCCAGTACTTC.

This clonotype has ten or more counts. The chain has TRBV2 and TRBJ1-1, with D maybe TRBD1 (5 bases). This CDR3 spans 13 amino acids. V was cut by 7 bases and J by 0 bases, with 9 bases left in between. Germline loops: CDR1 SNHLY, CDR2 FYNNEI. CDR3 in DNA: TGTGCCAGCACGACAGACATGAACACTGAAGCTTTCTTT. It codes for CASTTDMNTEAFF.

This clonotype was counted a few times. A read error is possible here, since a much larger clone lies one base away. The V call is TRBV27, the J call TRBJ1-2; D possibly corresponds to TRBD1 (5 bases). The CDR3 totals 16 residues. Trimming took 0 bases from V and 7 from J, leaving 18 bases between them. Germline lookup yields CDR1 MNHEY and CDR2 SMNVEV (reference sequence). The CDR3 nucleotides read TGTGCCAGCAGTTTATCGGGGCAGGCCACCCTTTGTGGCTACACCTTC. Protein sequence: CASSLSGQATLCGYTF.

This clonotype was recorded at least ten times. The chain joins TRBV6-2 or TRBV6-3 to TRBJ1-5, with 7 bases aligning to TRBD1. CDR1 is MNHEY, CDR2 SVGEGT, per germline. J lost 3 bases, V lost 2 bases, and 7 bases had no gene match. The CDR3 totals 16 residues. The DNA for the CDR3 is TGTGCCAGCAGTTACGGGACAGTAGGATTCAATCAGCCCCAGCATTTT. The encoded protein is CASSYGTVGFNQPQHF.

This clonotype has at least ten counts. This sequence joins TRBV6-1 and TRBJ2-7; no firm D call. Trimming cost V 5 bases and J 1 base, with 9 bases left between them. Germline lookup yields CDR1 MNHNS and CDR2 SASEGT. This CDR3 is 13 amino acids long. As DNA, the CDR3 is TGTGCCAGCAGTTTGGACGGATCCTACGAGCAGTACTTC. Translated: CASSLDGSYEQYF.

In this sample, this clonotype turned up a few times. The genes are TRBV29-1 and TRBJ2-7; maybe TRBD2 (7 bases). The CDR3 is 13 amino acids. Trimming shortened V by 6 bases and J by 9 bases, and 21 bases separated the two germline ends. Looked up from germline, CDR1 is SQVTM and CDR2 is ANQGSEA. As DNA, the CDR3 is TGCAGCGTCCAAACCCGGGGGGCTCTGGGGCAGTACTTC. Encoded protein: CSVQTRGALGQYF.

The chain combines TRBV20-1 with TRBJ2-5; D ambiguous. The CDR3 runs 11 residues. Trimming pared 5 bases from V and 3 bases from J, leaving 7 bases between. In germline, CDR1 is DFQATT, CDR2 SNEGSKA (reference sequence). CDR3 coding DNA: TGCAGTGCTGAGCCGGAAGAGACCCAGTACTTC. Encoded protein: CSAEPEETQYF.

This clonotype was detected ten times or more. The gene calls are TRBV2 and TRBJ2-3; 9 nucleotides match TRBD1. In germline, CDR1 is SNHLY, CDR2 FYNNEI. The CDR3 is made up of 15 amino acids. J was trimmed by 0 bases and V by 7 bases; bases with no gene match: 5. CDR3 residues: CASKGTGLSTDTQYF. As DNA, the CDR3 is TGTGCCAGCAAGGGGACAGGGTTGAGCACAGATACGCAGTATTTT.

The chain links TRBV28 to TRBJ2-3; 9 bases agree with TRBD2. CDR3 length equals 16 residues. The germline CDR1 and CDR2 sequences are MDHEN and SYDVKM. The J segment lost 4 bases and the V segment lost 4 bases, leaving 9 bases of the junction unmatched. The CDR3 DNA reads as TGTGCCAGCAGTTCCGACGCTAGCGGGACGTCAGATACGCAGTATTTT. Translating it yields CASSSDASGTSDTQYF.

This clonotype was recorded many times. V usage is TRBV7-9 and J usage is TRBJ2-3; D call uncertain. With 1 base removed from V and 0 bases from J, the gap between germline ends came to 11 bases. Germline loops: CDR1 SEHNR, CDR2 FQNEAQ (reference sequence). This CDR3 has 16 residues. The CDR3 DNA reads as TGTGCCAGCAGCTTAGTTGTCGGATCTAGCACAGATACGCAGTATTTT. It specifies CASSLVVGSSTDTQYF.

The V gene is TRBV20-1, the J gene TRBJ2-7; 7 nucleotides agree with TRBD1. Per the germline V gene, CDR1 is DFQATT and CDR2 is SNEGSKA (reference sequence). The V and J ends lost 4 bases and 0 bases, in that order; junction bases with no gene match: 6. CDR3 length equals 14 residues. The DNA of the CDR3 is TGCAGTGCTAAAGGGACAGAAAACTCCTACGAGCAGTACTTC. Amino acids: CSAKGTENSYEQYF.

Note on this clonotype: A much larger clone differs from this one at a single base, so this may be a read error. The chain links TRBV27 to TRBJ1-4, with 8 bases aligning to TRBD1. J gave up 8 bases and V 4 bases, and 12 bases lay outside the gene matches. This CDR3 is 16 amino acids long. Germline V gives CDR1 MNHEY, CDR2 SMNVEV (reference sequence). CDR3 loop: CASSSPTGVWGEKLFF. The DNA of the CDR3 is TGTGCCAGCAGTTCCCCGACAGGGGTATGGGGGGAAAAACTGTTTTTT.

This chain connects TRBV12-3 or TRBV12-4 to TRBJ1-5; D might be TRBD1 (5 bases). The V end was cut by 10 bases, the J end by 6 bases, with 16 bases between. This CDR3 region has 13 residues. The CDR3 here is CAITTGALQPQHF. In DNA, the CDR3 is TGTGCCATCACGACTGGGGCCCTTCAGCCCCAGCATTTT.

The rearrangement uses TRBV4-2 and TRBJ1-1; a possible D gene is TRBD1 (5 bases). Germline-derived CDR1 and CDR2 are LGHNA and YNFKEQ. The CDR3 contains 14 residues. V gave up 0 bases and J gave up 12 bases, with 17 bases separating them. CDR3 region: CASSQDPGTEKTFF. As DNA, the CDR3 is TGTGCCAGCAGCCAAGATCCCGGGACCGAGAAAACTTTCTTT.

This clonotype has just a few counts. The chain employs TRBV7-9 and TRBJ2-7, with TRBD2 matching 11 bases. This CDR3 contains 14 residues. The J segment lost 3 bases and the V segment lost 4 bases, leaving 2 bases of the junction unmatched. The germline CDR1 and CDR2 sequences are SEHNR and FQNEAQ (reference sequence). The DNA for the CDR3 is TGTGCCAGCAGCTGGCTAGCGGGAGGCTACGAGCAGTACTTC. It is translated as CASSWLAGGYEQYF. The full variable domain, its missing parts supplied by reference TRBV7-9 and TRBJ2-7, is DTGVSQNPRHKITKRGQNVTFRCDPISEHNRLYWYRQTLGQGPEFLTYFQNEAQLEKSRLLSDRFSAERPKGSFSTLEIQRTEQGDSAMYLCASSWLAGGYEQYFGPGTRLTVT.